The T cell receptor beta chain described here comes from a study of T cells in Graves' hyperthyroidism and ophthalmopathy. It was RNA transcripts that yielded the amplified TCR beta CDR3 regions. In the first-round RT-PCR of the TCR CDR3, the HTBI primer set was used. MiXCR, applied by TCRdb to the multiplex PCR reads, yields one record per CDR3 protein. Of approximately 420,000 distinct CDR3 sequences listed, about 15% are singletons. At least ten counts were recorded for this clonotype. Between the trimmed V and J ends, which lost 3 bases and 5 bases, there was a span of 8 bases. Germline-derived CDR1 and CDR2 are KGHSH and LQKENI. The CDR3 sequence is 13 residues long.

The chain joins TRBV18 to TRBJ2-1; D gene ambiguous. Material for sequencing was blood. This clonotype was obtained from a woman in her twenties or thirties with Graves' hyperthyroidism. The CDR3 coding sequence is TGTGCCAGCTCACCCCTCAGCCACAATGAGCAGTTCTTC. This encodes CASSPLSHNEQFF.